This T cell receptor beta chain was documented in a study of vaccination and CD4 T cells after COVID-19. Study-wide context: Convalescent patients had positive nasal swab PCR results for SARS-CoV-2. Disease was mild in 8 to 10 and severe in one. Six men and four women formed the convalescents, two being Hispanic. Overlapping spike pools from SARS-CoV-2 and HCoV-NL63, HCoV-OC43 and HCoV-229E served as culture stimuli.

Treatment here: approximately nine-day PBMC culture with coronavirus spike peptide pools or control peptides (ViraFEST assay). The Oncomine TCR Beta short-read assay generated sequence data from the DNA of cultured CD4+ T cells. TCRdb fed the PCR reads into MiXCR, producing one record per CDR3 protein. The sample has more than 9,000 distinct CDR3 sequences, roughly 40% seen once. Turning to this clonotype: Its antigen remains unidentified.

CDR1 is SGHVS, CDR2 FQNEAQ, per germline. V shed 3 bases and J 10 bases; nucleotides not matched to a gene: 2. This CDR3 has 13 amino acids. The J gene is TRBJ2-1, the V gene TRBV7-8, with 11 bases lining up with TRBD2. This TCR was sampled from a human donor who had recovered from COVID-19. Sequenced material: CD4+ T cells from blood, cultured in vitro, taken after SARS-CoV-2 vaccination. The CDR3 loop is CASSFPSGREQFF. Written as DNA, the CDR3 is TGTGCCAGCAGCTTCCCTAGCGGGAGGGAGCAGTTCTTC.